The subject of this entry is one T cell receptor (beta chain). The entry originates in a study of blood T cell repertoires in COVID-19. Recruits, aged roughly 18 to 89 years, lived in some 25 US areas. Cohort allocation depended upon clinical history that participants reported. In the original workflow: Counts of nucleated cells, estimated from reference gene primer amplification, were obtained. Generated by immunoSEQ multiplex PCR, the TCRdb table keeps only in-frame clones and is missing some. The DNA gave D and trimming, while V, J and clone size come from that table. The profile shows hundreds of thousands of clones, roughly 89% of them singletons. What was sequenced was PBMCs or T cells enriched from blood (not recorded which). The TCR sequence derives from a woman in her twenties or thirties with acute COVID-19.

As DNA, the CDR3 is TGTGCCAGCAGCCAGGCCGGAGGAAGTCAGGCTAATCAGCCCCAGCATTTT. Translated, it gives CASSQAGGSQANQPQHF. This chain links TRBV7-9 with TRBJ1-5; D remains ambiguous. With 5 bases removed from V and 4 bases from J, the gap between germline ends came to 21 bases. Germline V gene data show CDR1 as SEHNR and CDR2 as FQNEAQ (reference sequence). This CDR3 has 17 residues.